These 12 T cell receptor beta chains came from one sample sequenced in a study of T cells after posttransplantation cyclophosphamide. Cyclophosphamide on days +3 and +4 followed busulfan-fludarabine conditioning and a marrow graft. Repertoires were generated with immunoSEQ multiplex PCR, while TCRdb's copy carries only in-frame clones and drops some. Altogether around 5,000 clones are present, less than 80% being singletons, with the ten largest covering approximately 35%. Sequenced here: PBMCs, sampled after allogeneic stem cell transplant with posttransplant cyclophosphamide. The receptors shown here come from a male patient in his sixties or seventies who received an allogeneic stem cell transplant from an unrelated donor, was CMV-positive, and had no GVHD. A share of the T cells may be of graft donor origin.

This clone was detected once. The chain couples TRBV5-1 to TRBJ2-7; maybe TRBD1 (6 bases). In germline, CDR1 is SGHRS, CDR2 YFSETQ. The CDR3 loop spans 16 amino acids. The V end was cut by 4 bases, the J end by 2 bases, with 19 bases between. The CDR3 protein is CASSPITGSGAYEQYF. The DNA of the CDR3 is TGCGCCAGCAGCCCAATAACAGGGTCCGGTGCCTACGAGCAGTACTTC.

The CDR3 loop is CASSLGLAGVTQYF. Here the CDR3 DNA reads TGTGCCAGCAGCTTGGGGTTAGCGGGAGTTACGCAGTATTTT. This chain connects TRBV7-2 to TRBJ2-3; 9 positions agree with TRBD2. The CDR3 length is 14 residues. Germline assignment: CDR1 SGHTA and CDR2 FQGNSA. V lost 3 bases to trimming and J lost 8 bases; unmatched junction nucleotides: 6.

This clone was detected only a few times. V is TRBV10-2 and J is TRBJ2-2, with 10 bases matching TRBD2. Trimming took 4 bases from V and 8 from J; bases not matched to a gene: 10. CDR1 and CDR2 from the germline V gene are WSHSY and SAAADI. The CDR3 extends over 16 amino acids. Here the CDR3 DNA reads TGCGCCAGCAGTGTACGACTAGCGGGTTCGGGGGGGGAGCTGTTTTTT. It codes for CASSVRLAGSGGELFF.

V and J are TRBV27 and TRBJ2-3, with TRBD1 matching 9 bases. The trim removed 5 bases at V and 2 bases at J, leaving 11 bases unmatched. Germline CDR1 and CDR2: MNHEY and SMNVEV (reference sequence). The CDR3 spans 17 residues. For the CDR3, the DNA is TGTGCCAGCAGTCCGGACCTTTGGACAGGGGTCACAGATACGCAGTATTTT. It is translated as CASSPDLWTGVTDTQYF.

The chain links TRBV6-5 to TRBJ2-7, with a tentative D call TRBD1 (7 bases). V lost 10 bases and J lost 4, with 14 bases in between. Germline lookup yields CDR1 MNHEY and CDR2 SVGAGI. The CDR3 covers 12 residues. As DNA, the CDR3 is TGTGCCACCCAGGGGGGCCGGTACGAGCAGTACTTC. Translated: CATQGGRYEQYF.

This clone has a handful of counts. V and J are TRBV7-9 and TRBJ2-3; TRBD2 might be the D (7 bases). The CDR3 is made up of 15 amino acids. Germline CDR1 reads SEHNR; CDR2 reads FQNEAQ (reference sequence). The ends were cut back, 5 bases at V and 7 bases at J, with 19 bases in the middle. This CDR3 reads CASSPGGGARYTQYF. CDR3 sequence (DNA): TGTGCCAGCAGCCCGGGGGGCGGGGCAAGATATACGCAGTATTTT.

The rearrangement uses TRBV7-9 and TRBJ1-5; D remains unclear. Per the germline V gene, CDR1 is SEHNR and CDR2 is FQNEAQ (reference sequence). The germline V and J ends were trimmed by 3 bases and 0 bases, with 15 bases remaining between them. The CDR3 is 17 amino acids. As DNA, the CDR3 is TGTGCCAGCAGCTTCGTCCCGACGGGTTATAGCAATCAGCCCCAGCATTTT. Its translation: CASSFVPTGYSNQPQHF. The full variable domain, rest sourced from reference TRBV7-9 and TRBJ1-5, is DTGVSQNPRHKITKRGQNVTFRCDPISEHNRLYWYRQTLGQGPEFLTYFQNEAQLEKSRLLSDRFSAERPKGSFSTLEIQRTEQGDSAMYLCASSFVPTGYSNQPQHFGDGTRLSIL.

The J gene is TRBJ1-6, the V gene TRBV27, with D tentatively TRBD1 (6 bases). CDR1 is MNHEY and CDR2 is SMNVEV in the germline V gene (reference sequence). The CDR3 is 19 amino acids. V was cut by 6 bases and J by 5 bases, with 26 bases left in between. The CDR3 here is CASRFRGGFLDRDNSPLHF. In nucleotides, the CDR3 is TGTGCCAGCAGGTTTAGGGGCGGGTTTTTGGACAGAGATAATTCACCCCTCCACTTT.

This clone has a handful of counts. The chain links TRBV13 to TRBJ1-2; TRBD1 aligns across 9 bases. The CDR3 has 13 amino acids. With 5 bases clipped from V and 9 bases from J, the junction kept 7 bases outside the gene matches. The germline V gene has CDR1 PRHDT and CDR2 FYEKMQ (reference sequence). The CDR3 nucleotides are TGTGCCAGCAGCCAGGGGACAGGGATCAGCTACACCTTC. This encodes CASSQGTGISYTF.

The CDR3 nucleotides read TGCAGCGTTCCCCGACTCTCAAAAGTGTACAATGAGCAGTTCTTC. It codes for CSVPRLSKVYNEQFF. This chain uses TRBV29-1 with TRBJ2-1; no definite D call. Germline V gene data show CDR1 as SQVTM and CDR2 as ANQGSEA. Trimming pared 5 bases from V and 4 bases from J, leaving 18 bases between. This CDR3 region has 15 residues.

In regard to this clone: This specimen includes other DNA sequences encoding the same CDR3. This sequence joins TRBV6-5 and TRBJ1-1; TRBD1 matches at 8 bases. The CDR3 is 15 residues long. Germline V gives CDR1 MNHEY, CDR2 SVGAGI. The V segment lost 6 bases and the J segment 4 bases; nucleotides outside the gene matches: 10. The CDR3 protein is CASSLRVTGGTEAFF. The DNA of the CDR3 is TGTGCCAGCAGCCTTCGGGTAACAGGGGGCACTGAAGCTTTCTTT.

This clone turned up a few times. CDR3 sequence: CASSQGLVFEQYF. CDR3 nucleotide sequence: TGTGCCAGCAGCCAGGGACTAGTTTTCGAGCAGTACTTC. The rearrangement links TRBV27 to TRBJ2-7; TRBD2 agrees at 8 bases. J gave up 6 bases and V 6 bases, and 7 bases lay outside the gene matches. Germline V gene sequence: CDR1 MNHEY, CDR2 SMNVEV (reference sequence). The CDR3 has 13 amino acids.